The following is a TCR beta chain sequence with its context. The data are from a study of T cells in Graves' hyperthyroidism and ophthalmopathy. TCR beta CDR3 region amplification was performed from RNA transcripts. HTBI primers were used for first-round RT-PCR of the TCR CDR3. TCRdb reanalysed the multiplex PCR reads using MiXCR and keeps one entry per CDR3 protein. The data show about 840,000 distinct CDR3 sequences, 35% to 45% seen once. Subjects aged 18 to 65 presented with newly diagnosed hyperthyroidism of less than 2 months' duration. Sequenced input: blood. The sequence derives from a man aged 18 to 29 with Graves' hyperthyroidism.

The CDR3 DNA is TGTGCCAGCAGCGCGCTTAATGGCTACACCTTC. Translating gives CASSALNGYTF. The chain joins TRBV9 to TRBJ1-2; D is undetermined. Germline CDR1 reads SGDLS; CDR2 reads YYNGEE. V was cut by 3 bases and J by 6 bases, with 6 bases left in between. The CDR3 spans 11 residues.